This record covers a single T cell receptor (beta chain). What it binds is unknown. The sample originates from a study of yellow fever vaccine responses in identical twins. TCRdb redid the calling of the RT-PCR reads with MiXCR, one entry per CDR3 protein. The sample has some 4,000 distinct CDR3 sequences, around 90% seen once. The germline gives CDR1 KGHSH, CDR2 LQKENI. The CDR3 sequence is 14 residues long. Between the trimmed V and J ends, which lost 6 bases and 11 bases, there was a span of 21 bases. Whole-study findings and limits: As reported, the vaccine T cell response of twins seemed partly convergent and partly personalized.

The sample here was T cells from blood (PBMCs), unsorted or a sorted subset (not recorded which), taken before or after yellow fever vaccination (not recorded which). The sequence was obtained from a woman between 18 and 30 years old who received the yellow fever vaccine. The chain has TRBV18 and TRBJ2-3, with D unclear. The DNA for the CDR3 is TGTGCCAGCTCGGGTCAGAGAAACTCCCAGGAGCAGTATTTT. Its translation: CASSGQRNSQEQYF.